These 12 T cell receptor beta chains were all obtained from the same sample, sequenced in a study of blood T cells in healthy people across ages. The second PCR ran about 6 to 12 cycles with a sample-barcoded 5' primer and J-beta primers. TCRdb reprocessed the 5' RACE reads via MiXCR and lists one record per CDR3 protein. The repertoire has 600,000 or so distinct CDR3 sequences, under 25% of them found once; the top ten carry roughly 3.7%. The sequencing input was blood. The receptors shown here come from an older man in good health.

The chain employs TRBV12-3 or TRBV12-4 and TRBJ2-7; D gene unclear. Trimming removed 1 base at V and 6 bases at J, with 10 bases between. The CDR3 runs to 13 residues. DNA of the CDR3: TGTGCCAGCAGTTTAGGACCCCGAATCGAGCAGTACTTC. Translation: CASSLGPRIEQYF.

The gene calls are TRBV7-2 and TRBJ2-5, with D uncertain. Gene TRBJ2-1 matches the end of the DNA better, so the J call may be wrong. The CDR3 totals 16 residues. Germline assignment: CDR1 SGHTA and CDR2 FQGNSA. CDR3 sequence (DNA): TGTGCCAGCAGCCCCCCGACGAGTAGTGGGTACAATGAGCAGTTCTTC. It codes for CASSPPTSSGYNEQFF.

This clonotype has just a few counts. The CDR3 reads CASSYMTGLYEQYF. The CDR3 region has the DNA TGTGCCAGCAGTTATATGACAGGCCTCTACGAGCAGTACTTC. This chain joins TRBV6-1 and TRBJ2-7, with a tentative D call TRBD1 (6 bases). CDR1 is MNHNS and CDR2 is SASEGT in the germline V gene. Trimming took 5 bases from V and 3 from J, leaving 14 bases between them. The CDR3 consists of 14 residues.

This chain connects TRBV20-1 to TRBJ2-3, with 7 bases fitting TRBD1. CDR3 length equals 16 residues. The germline gives CDR1 DFQATT, CDR2 SNEGSKA (reference sequence). J was trimmed by 2 bases and V by 4 bases; bases with no gene match: 12. CDR3 amino acids: CSAIRIGQAHTDTQYF. For the CDR3, the DNA is TGCAGTGCTATTAGAATCGGACAGGCCCACACAGATACGCAGTATTTT.

This clonotype was counted many times. The chain carries TRBV5-1 and TRBJ2-7, with D possibly being TRBD1 (5 bases). V was pared by 0 bases and J by 6 bases, with 7 bases between. The length of the CDR3 is 12 residues. CDR1 and CDR2 from the germline V gene are SGHRS and YFSETQ. The CDR3 reads CASSLEGAEQYF. The CDR3 DNA reads as TGCGCCAGCAGCTTGGAAGGGGCCGAGCAGTACTTC.

This clonotype was picked up a small number of times. The V gene is TRBV20-1, the J gene TRBJ2-5; no reliable D call. Between the trimmed V and J ends, which lost 6 bases and 0 bases, there was a span of 8 bases. CDR3 length equals 12 residues. Germline V gives CDR1 DFQATT, CDR2 SNEGSKA (reference sequence). The CDR3 is CSAQLNQETQYF. The CDR3 DNA is TGCAGTGCCCAGCTGAACCAAGAGACCCAGTACTTC.

The V call is TRBV4-1, the J call TRBJ2-3; D is unclear. The V gene's germline CDR1 is MGHRA and CDR2 YSYEKL. The CDR3 consists of 14 residues. Trimming cost V 1 base and J 5 bases, with 10 bases left between them. This CDR3 reads CASSQVAAKDTQYF. The CDR3 DNA reads TGCGCCAGCAGCCAAGTCGCGGCCAAAGATACGCAGTATTTT.

This clonotype turned up a few times. The CDR3 is CSARPGFETQYF. CDR3 DNA: TGCAGTGCTAGACCGGGGTTCGAGACCCAGTACTTC. J is TRBJ2-5 and V is TRBV20-1; possible D gene TRBD2, 5 bases. The CDR3 consists of 12 residues. V lost 2 bases to trimming and J lost 5 bases, with 9 bases between them. Germline assignment: CDR1 DFQATT and CDR2 SNEGSKA (reference sequence).

This clonotype was seen a few times. The rearrangement joins TRBV20-1 to TRBJ1-1; 10 bases line up with TRBD1. After removal of 3 bases from V and 5 bases from J, the junction contained 9 bases not matched to a gene. Germline V gene sequence: CDR1 DFQATT, CDR2 SNEGSKA (reference sequence). This CDR3 has 15 amino acids. This CDR3 reads CSASRRQGAVTEAFF. CDR3 in DNA: TGCAGTGCTAGTCGGAGACAGGGGGCTGTTACTGAAGCTTTCTTT.

This clonotype was seen only a few times. The genes are TRBV29-1 and TRBJ1-5; D is possibly TRBD1 (6 bases). Between the trimmed V and J ends, which lost 6 bases and 5 bases, there was a span of 14 bases. In germline, CDR1 is SQVTM, CDR2 ANQGSEA. The CDR3 is 13 amino acids. DNA for the CDR3: TGCAGCGTCGGTACAGGGTTCGATCAGCCCCAGCATTTT. Amino acid sequence: CSVGTGFDQPQHF.

The sample holds a few counts of this clonotype. The chain has TRBV3-1 and TRBJ2-4; unclear D gene. The CDR3 length is 14 residues. Trimming left V 3 bases short and J 0 bases short, with 6 bases between. Germline CDR1 reads LGHDT; CDR2 reads YNNKEL (reference sequence). Here the CDR3 reads CASSQTKAKNIQYF. The CDR3 bases are TGTGCCAGCAGCCAGACAAAAGCCAAAAACATTCAGTACTTC. The complete variable domain, with remaining parts taken from reference TRBV3-1 and TRBJ2-4, reads DTAVSQTPKYLVTQMGNDKSIKCEQNLGHDTMYWYKQDSKKFLKIMFSYNNKELIINETVPNRFSPKSPDKAHLNLHINSLELGDSAVYFCASSQTKAKNIQYFGAGTRLSVL.

This clonotype was seen repeatedly, ten times or more. The gene calls are TRBV12-3 or TRBV12-4 and TRBJ2-1, with 8 bases lining up with TRBD2. This CDR3 spans 13 amino acids. The J segment lost 5 bases and the V segment lost 7 bases, leaving 4 bases of the junction unmatched. The CDR3 sequence: CASNIAGNNEQFF. The CDR3 DNA is TGTGCCAGCAACATAGCGGGGAACAATGAGCAGTTCTTC.